Below are 7 T cell receptor beta chains sequenced from a single sample in a study of immune heterogeneity within non-small cell lung tumors. The authors used about 600 ng of bulk tumor genomic DNA per sample as template. Biopsies, several per primary tumor and spaced far apart, were collected during surgery. The study cohort was described as untreated, and its members had newly diagnosed non-small cell lung cancer. They went on to have curative surgery. It was a multiplex PCR that amplified TCR beta CDR3, with 32 V and 13 J primers. MiXCR, run by TCRdb on the multiplex PCR reads, gives a single entry per CDR3 protein. The data contain roughly 6,000 distinct CDR3 sequences, 21% of them singletons. The sequencing sample was made of lung tumor tissue. Receptors were obtained from an older woman with non-small cell lung cancer.

The chain recombines TRBV7-2 with TRBJ2-1; possible D gene TRBD1, 6 bases. The CDR3 is 17 amino acids. Germline V lookup: CDR1 SGHTA, CDR2 FQGNSA. Trimming removed 2 bases at V and 8 bases at J, with 22 bases between. The CDR3 reads CASSLFVTGLAVHEQFF. CDR3 nucleotides: TGTGCCAGCAGCTTATTTGTGACAGGTTTGGCCGTCCATGAGCAGTTCTTC.

Regarding this clonotype: A much larger clone differs from this one at a single base, so this may be a read error. The conserved phenylalanine or tryptophan is not found at the CDR3 terminus, so this likely reflects a read error. The chain carries TRBV12-5 and TRBJ1-4, with 10 bases identical to TRBD1. J gave up 0 bases and V 5 bases, and 3 bases lay outside the gene matches. Germline CDR1 is LGHNT and CDR2 is FRNRAP. The CDR3 has 16 amino acids. CDR3 sequence (DNA): TGTGCTAGTGGTCGGGACAGGGGTTCAACTAATGAAAAACTGTTTCTT. Protein sequence: CASGRDRGSTNEKLFL.

Relative to its sample, this clonotype is medium-sized. The chain employs TRBV20-1 and TRBJ1-1; TRBD1 agrees at 8 bases. CDR1 and CDR2 from the germline V gene are DFQATT and SNEGSKA (reference sequence). This CDR3 spans 13 amino acids. Trimming removed 4 bases from V and 5 bases from J; junction bases left unmatched: 6. The CDR3 loop reads CSAKTGGGTEAFF. DNA for the CDR3: TGCAGTGCTAAAACAGGGGGTGGGACTGAAGCTTTCTTT.

This clonotype qualifies as medium-sized. The rearrangement joins TRBV7-9 to TRBJ1-4; D perhaps matches TRBD1 (5 bases). The CDR3 loop spans 14 amino acids. Trimming stripped 3 bases from V and 3 bases from J, with 8 bases between. Germline V gives CDR1 SEHNR, CDR2 FQNEAQ (reference sequence). The CDR3 spells CASSFQGANEKLFF. CDR3 DNA sequence: TGTGCCAGCAGCTTCCAGGGAGCTAATGAAAAACTGTTTTTT.

By share, this clonotype counts as large. V is TRBV4-3 and J is TRBJ2-2, with a tentative D call TRBD2 (5 bases). The CDR3 is made up of 15 amino acids. Deletions cut 4 bases from V and 6 bases from J, with 15 bases between. The germline V gene encodes CDR1 LGHNA and CDR2 YSLEER. This chain's CDR3 is CASSRSESGSGELFF. CDR3 nucleotide sequence: TGCGCCAGCAGCCGCTCAGAGTCGGGGTCCGGGGAGCTGTTTTTT.

This clonotype is labeled as medium-sized. V is TRBV6-2 or TRBV6-3 and J is TRBJ1-2; weak D call: TRBD1 (6 bases). Germline V gene data show CDR1 as MNHEY and CDR2 as SVGEGT. The V gene lost 8 bases and the J gene lost 4 bases, with 20 bases spanning the gap. The CDR3 sequence is 15 residues long. The CDR3 region has the DNA TGTGCCAGCGGGGGCCGCGGGACGCGTAGCTATGGCTACACCTTC. Amino acids: CASGGRGTRSYGYTF.

This clonotype is medium-sized within its sample. V usage is TRBV18 and J usage is TRBJ1-2; D is ambiguous. Germline lookup yields CDR1 KGHSH and CDR2 LQKENI. The CDR3 sequence is 14 residues long. The V end lost 3 bases, the J end lost 6 bases, and 14 bases lay between the germline ends. The CDR3 DNA follows: TGTGCCAGCTCACCGTCGGGGATCCCTCATGGCTACACCTTC. Protein product: CASSPSGIPHGYTF.